This record looks at one T cell receptor beta chain sequence and its context. The data belong to a study of T cell changes during pregnancy in multiple sclerosis. CDR1 and CDR2 from the germline V gene are LNHDA and SQIVND (reference sequence). V lost 1 base, J lost 0 bases, and 6 bases lay in between. The CDR3 contains 14 residues. The assay was immunoSEQ multiplex PCR, and TCRdb's table has in-frame clones only and misses some. The data contain some 77,000 clones, around 94% of them singletons. The receptor was derived from a female donor in good health, enrolled as a control in a pregnancy study. Sample: peripheral blood, taken in the second trimester of pregnancy. This chain uses TRBV19 with TRBJ1-2; no definite D call. CDR3 coding DNA: TGTGCCAGTAGTATAGGGGGAGCTAACTATGGCTACACCTTC. This translates into CASSIGGANYGYTF.